Listed below are T cell receptor beta chains from one sample, sequenced in a study of CD8 T cells in ankylosing spondylitis. Each CDR3 protein gets one entry after TCRdb re-called the 5' RACE reads with MiXCR. Among 390,000 or so distinct CDR3 sequences listed, 20% to 25% were seen once. Specimen: blood, either unsorted or a sorted T cell fraction (not recorded which). Receptors originate from a male donor with ankylosing spondylitis. The CDR3 runs from the conserved cysteine through the conserved F or W. The D gene is left open where the match is weak. Expanded clones get a size class; other rows say once, few or many, or leave the size out.

j_call: TRBJ1-4
v_call: TRBV27
clone_size: few
d_call: -
cdr3_nt: TGTGCCAGCGCGGTCTTAAGGTTTGGGGCTAATGAAAAACTGTTTTTT
cdr3_aa: CASAVLRFGANEKLFF

j_call: TRBJ1-4
v_call: TRBV12-3/TRBV12-4
clone_size: few
d_call: TRBD1
cdr3_nt: TGTGCCAGCAGTTCGAGACAGGGTTTAGGGAATGAAAAACTGTTTTTT
cdr3_aa: CASSSRQGLGNEKLFF

j_call: TRBJ1-5
v_call: TRBV4-1
clone_size: few
d_call: -
cdr3_nt: TGCGCCAGCAGCCAAGTTCACACCAATCAGCCCCAGCATTTT
cdr3_aa: CASSQVHTNQPQHF

j_call: TRBJ2-7
v_call: TRBV7-2
clone_size: once
d_call: TRBD1
cdr3_nt: TGTGCCAGCAGCCTATCCGGGACAGGTCCCCACGAGCAGTACTTC
cdr3_aa: CASSLSGTGPHEQYF

j_call: TRBJ1-1
v_call: TRBV20-1
clone_size: -
d_call: -
cdr3_nt: TGCAGTGCTCGCAGGGTAGGGAACACTGAAGCTTTCTTT
cdr3_aa: CSARRVGNTEAFF

j_call: TRBJ2-1
v_call: TRBV11-3
clone_size: once
d_call: -
cdr3_nt: TGTGCCAGCAGCCCCGCCGGGGACGGTGCATTCTACAATGAGCAGTTCTTC
cdr3_aa: CASSPAGDGAFYNEQFF

j_call: TRBJ2-3
v_call: TRBV29-1
clone_size: -
d_call: -
cdr3_nt: TGCAGCGTTGCCCCTAGTGGAGATACGCAGTATTTT
cdr3_aa: CSVAPSGDTQYF

j_call: TRBJ1-4
v_call: TRBV5-5
clone_size: -
d_call: -
cdr3_nt: TGTGCCAGCTCTGAAGGATATAATGAAAAACTGTTTTTT
cdr3_aa: CASSEGYNEKLFF

j_call: TRBJ1-5
v_call: TRBV19
clone_size: few
d_call: -
cdr3_nt: TGTGCCAGTAGTATTTCCTGGCAGCCTAATCAGCCCCAGCATTTT
cdr3_aa: CASSISWQPNQPQHF

j_call: TRBJ2-3
v_call: TRBV7-9
clone_size: many
d_call: TRBD2
cdr3_nt: TGTGCCAGCAGCTCGATAAGCGGGAGTACAGATACGCAGTATTTT
cdr3_aa: CASSSISGSTDTQYF

j_call: TRBJ2-2
v_call: TRBV4-1
clone_size: once
d_call: TRBD2
cdr3_nt: TGCGCCAGCAGCCGGGGGGTAGCGGGAGGATGGGACACCGGGGAGCTGTTTTTT
cdr3_aa: CASSRGVAGGWDTGELFF

j_call: TRBJ2-2
v_call: TRBV24-1
clone_size: few
d_call: TRBD2
cdr3_nt: TGTGCCACCAGTGAGACTAGCGGGGGCACCGGGGAGCTGTTTTTT
cdr3_aa: CATSETSGGTGELFF

j_call: TRBJ2-1
v_call: TRBV12-3/TRBV12-4
clone_size: -
d_call: -
cdr3_nt: TGTGCCAGCAGTTTGGTGGGTTACAAGGGAAATGAGCAGTTCTTC
cdr3_aa: CASSLVGYKGNEQFF

j_call: TRBJ2-1
v_call: TRBV11-1
clone_size: few
d_call: TRBD2
cdr3_nt: TGTGCCAGCAGCCCCGTCCTCGCGGGAGGGGTCAGTGGGCACAATGAGCAGTTCTTC
cdr3_aa: CASSPVLAGGVSGHNEQFF

j_call: TRBJ2-5
v_call: TRBV12-3/TRBV12-4
clone_size: many
d_call: -
cdr3_nt: TGTGCCAGCTCTCGAGGATATGGAGAGACCCAGTACTTC
cdr3_aa: CASSRGYGETQYF

j_call: TRBJ2-3
v_call: TRBV10-3
clone_size: -
d_call: -
cdr3_nt: TGTGCCATCAGTTCACAGACCACAGATACGCAGTATTTT
cdr3_aa: CAISSQTTDTQYF

j_call: TRBJ2-1
v_call: TRBV7-2
clone_size: -
d_call: -
cdr3_nt: TGTGCCAGCAGCTCCCCCCCGGTAACTTACAATGAGCAGTTCTTC
cdr3_aa: CASSSPPVTYNEQFF

j_call: TRBJ1-6
v_call: TRBV7-3
clone_size: once
d_call: -
cdr3_nt: TGTGCCAGCAGCTTCTTGGCTCAGGGGCTGGGTTCACCCCTCCACTTT
cdr3_aa: CASSFLAQGLGSPLHF

j_call: TRBJ1-1
v_call: TRBV29-1
clone_size: -
d_call: -
cdr3_nt: TGCAGCGTTGAAGATCCGAGGGGAACTGAAGCTTTCTTT
cdr3_aa: CSVEDPRGTEAFF

j_call: TRBJ1-1
v_call: TRBV3-1
clone_size: few
d_call: -
cdr3_nt: TGTGCCAGCAGCCAAATTCAGAAGAACACTGAAGCTTTCTTT
cdr3_aa: CASSQIQKNTEAFF

j_call: TRBJ1-4
v_call: TRBV12-3/TRBV12-4
clone_size: few
d_call: -
cdr3_nt: TGTGCCAGCAGTTTAGGGTCCAACCGTGGGGCTGAAAAACTGTTTTTT
cdr3_aa: CASSLGSNRGAEKLFF

j_call: TRBJ1-1
v_call: TRBV9
clone_size: few
d_call: -
cdr3_nt: TGTGCCAGCAGCGTAGATGGAGACCCTAACACTGAAGCTTTCTTT
cdr3_aa: CASSVDGDPNTEAFF

j_call: TRBJ2-3
v_call: TRBV20-1
clone_size: -
d_call: TRBD2
cdr3_nt: TGCAGTGCTAAGACACCCGGGACTAGCAATACGCAGTATTTT
cdr3_aa: CSAKTPGTSNTQYF

j_call: TRBJ1-2
v_call: TRBV4-2
clone_size: many
d_call: TRBD1
cdr3_nt: TGTGCCAGCAGCTCCCCCTCCGGGACAGGGGATGGCTACACCTTC
cdr3_aa: CASSSPSGTGDGYTF

j_call: TRBJ2-1
v_call: TRBV5-1
clone_size: -
d_call: TRBD1
cdr3_nt: TGCGCCAGCAGGCGGCAGGGGGCTAAAGACAATGAGCAGTTCTTC
cdr3_aa: CASRRQGAKDNEQFF

j_call: TRBJ1-1
v_call: TRBV6-2/TRBV6-3
clone_size: few
d_call: TRBD1
cdr3_nt: TGTGCCAGCAGTGATCCGGGACAGGGAGGGACTGAAGCTTTCTTT
cdr3_aa: CASSDPGQGGTEAFF

j_call: TRBJ2-2
v_call: TRBV12-3/TRBV12-4
clone_size: -
d_call: TRBD2
cdr3_nt: TGTGCCGGTCGGACTAGCGGGAACACCGGGGAGCTGTTTTTT
cdr3_aa: CAGRTSGNTGELFF

j_call: TRBJ1-1
v_call: TRBV5-1
clone_size: once
d_call: -
cdr3_nt: TGCGCCAGCAGCTTTAACCCGAACACTGAAGCTTTCTTT
cdr3_aa: CASSFNPNTEAFF

j_call: TRBJ2-3
v_call: TRBV6-1
clone_size: -
d_call: -
cdr3_nt: TGTGCCAGCAGCGACTACCGGGATATGGTAACAGATACGCAGTATTTT
cdr3_aa: CASSDYRDMVTDTQYF

j_call: TRBJ2-5
v_call: TRBV7-3
clone_size: -
d_call: -
cdr3_nt: TGTGCCAGCAGCGAGGGAGGGGGGCGAGAGACCCAGTACTTC
cdr3_aa: CASSEGGGRETQYF

j_call: TRBJ2-1
v_call: TRBV10-3
clone_size: few
d_call: TRBD2
cdr3_nt: TGTGCCATCAGTGAGTCGACTCGGGCTAGCGGCAATGAGCAGTTCTTC
cdr3_aa: CAISESTRASGNEQFF

j_call: TRBJ2-5
v_call: TRBV5-1
clone_size: -
d_call: -
cdr3_nt: TGCGCCAGCAGCCGGGACTCCCTGGGGGAGACCCAGTACTTC
cdr3_aa: CASSRDSLGETQYF

j_call: TRBJ1-5
v_call: TRBV5-6
clone_size: few
d_call: -
cdr3_nt: TGTGCCAGCAGCTTGGGCGTCTCCGGGACAACTCAGCCCCAGCATTTT
cdr3_aa: CASSLGVSGTTQPQHF

j_call: TRBJ2-4
v_call: TRBV29-1
clone_size: -
d_call: -
cdr3_nt: TGCAGCGTTGAAGTAGGGGGCATTCAGTACTTC
cdr3_aa: CSVEVGGIQYF

j_call: TRBJ2-1
v_call: TRBV20-1
clone_size: -
d_call: -
cdr3_nt: TGCAGTGCGAAGGAGGTTAGGTGGGAAAACAATGAGCAGTTCTTC
cdr3_aa: CSAKEVRWENNEQFF

j_call: TRBJ2-5
v_call: TRBV28
clone_size: many
d_call: -
cdr3_nt: TGTGCCAGCAGTTTAAGGGGCGCGAACCCGACCCAGTACTTC
cdr3_aa: CASSLRGANPTQYF

j_call: TRBJ2-7
v_call: TRBV7-9
clone_size: few
d_call: -
cdr3_nt: TGTGCCAGCAGCTCTGCAGGTCGCCCGATCTCCTACGAGCAGTACTTC
cdr3_aa: CASSSAGRPISYEQYF

j_call: TRBJ2-1
v_call: TRBV6-5
clone_size: few
d_call: -
cdr3_nt: TGTGCCAGCAGTTACTCCTATGAGCAGTTCTTC
cdr3_aa: CASSYSYEQFF

j_call: TRBJ2-7
v_call: TRBV14
clone_size: few
d_call: TRBD2
cdr3_nt: TGTGCCAGCAGCCAAGATATAAGGACTAGCGGGAGAATCGAGCAGTACTTC
cdr3_aa: CASSQDIRTSGRIEQYF

j_call: TRBJ2-1
v_call: TRBV20-1
clone_size: few
d_call: TRBD2
cdr3_nt: TGCAGTGCTAGACCTGGGACTAGCGGGACCAATGAGCAGTTCTTC
cdr3_aa: CSARPGTSGTNEQFF

j_call: TRBJ2-3
v_call: TRBV9
clone_size: -
d_call: TRBD2
cdr3_nt: TGTGCCAGCAGCGTAGCGAGGGGGAGCGGGAGAGATACGCAGTATTTT
cdr3_aa: CASSVARGSGRDTQYF

j_call: TRBJ1-4
v_call: TRBV7-9
clone_size: -
d_call: TRBD1
cdr3_nt: TGTGCCAGCAGCGTTCGCGGGACAGGGGATGAAAAACTGTTTTTT
cdr3_aa: CASSVRGTGDEKLFF

j_call: TRBJ2-7
v_call: TRBV3-1
clone_size: -
d_call: TRBD1
cdr3_nt: TGTGCCAGCAGCCCCCTGGGGCCAGGGGGCTTTGGCGAGCAGTACTTC
cdr3_aa: CASSPLGPGGFGEQYF

j_call: TRBJ1-4
v_call: TRBV29-1
clone_size: few
d_call: -
cdr3_nt: TGCAGCGTAGGGGAGGCAACTAATGAAAAACTGTTTTTT
cdr3_aa: CSVGEATNEKLFF

j_call: TRBJ2-1
v_call: TRBV5-1
clone_size: few
d_call: -
cdr3_nt: TGCGCCAGCAGGGCCCGGGACTCAAGCTCCTACAATGAGCAGTTCTTC
cdr3_aa: CASRARDSSSYNEQFF

j_call: TRBJ1-4
v_call: TRBV6-1
clone_size: few
d_call: TRBD1
cdr3_nt: TGTGCCAGCAGTCCGACAGGGCTCCGGGAAAAACTGTTTTTT
cdr3_aa: CASSPTGLREKLFF

j_call: TRBJ1-1
v_call: TRBV6-1
clone_size: -
d_call: TRBD1
cdr3_nt: TGTGCCAGCACCGGGACAGCGAACACTGAAGCTTTCTTT
cdr3_aa: CASTGTANTEAFF

j_call: TRBJ1-2
v_call: TRBV5-1
clone_size: few
d_call: -
cdr3_nt: TGCGCCAGCAGCCAATGGACATCCGGGAACGGCGGCTACACCTTC
cdr3_aa: CASSQWTSGNGGYTF